The 13 T cell receptor beta chains listed next were all sequenced from one sample in a study of cytomegalovirus exposure and HLA in healthy donors. The PCR made use of 60 Vbeta and 13 Jbeta primers. Sequencing used immunoSEQ multiplex PCR; TCRdb keeps in-frame clones, though not all of them. This sample yields around 110,000 clones, of which 55% to 75% are seen a single time; 8.5% to 9.5% belongs to the top ten. The material sequenced was PBMCs. Receptor source: a woman between 40 and 50 years old in good health and CMV-seropositive.

This chain connects TRBV19 to TRBJ2-5; a weak D match, TRBD2 (6 bases). The DNA end is more similar to TRBJ2-7, so the J call may be wrong. Germline CDR1 reads LNHDA; CDR2 reads SQIVND (reference sequence). CDR3 size: 14 residues. CDR3 in amino acids: CASGPSASSYEQYF. CDR3 DNA sequence: TGTGCCAGTGGACCTAGCGCGAGCTCCTACGAGCAGTACTTC.

V is TRBV5-6 and J is TRBJ1-6; no firm D call. This CDR3 contains 15 residues. The germline V gene encodes CDR1 SGHDT and CDR2 YYEEEE. Trimming left V 6 bases short and J 10 bases short, with 20 bases between. The CDR3 region is CASKAASKFRSPLHF. CDR3 in DNA: TGTGCCAGCAAGGCGGCCTCGAAATTTAGGTCACCCCTCCACTTT.

The rearrangement joins TRBV28 to TRBJ1-1; 7 nucleotides match TRBD1. The V gene end was trimmed by 6 bases and the J gene end by 4 bases; junction bases not matched to a gene: 11. CDR3 size: 15 residues. Germline V gene sequence: CDR1 MDHEN, CDR2 SYDVKM. CDR3 amino acids: CASSPGTAESTEAFF. Written as DNA, the CDR3 is TGTGCCAGCAGCCCGGGGACAGCAGAATCCACTGAAGCTTTCTTT.

There are a few counts of this clone. This chain connects TRBV15 to TRBJ2-3; 10 positions agree with TRBD2. V lost 8 bases to trimming and J lost 4 bases; unmatched junction nucleotides: 6. The CDR3 extends over 14 amino acids. CDR1 is LNHNV, CDR2 YYDKDF, per germline (reference sequence). In DNA form, the CDR3 reads TGTGCCACCCTGGATAGCGGGAGGCCAGATACGCAGTATTTT. The encoded protein is CATLDSGRPDTQYF.

This clone appeared a few times. This chain links TRBV28 with TRBJ1-1, with D uncertain. V gave up 6 bases and J gave up 4 bases, with 12 bases separating them. The CDR3 extends over 13 amino acids. The germline CDR1 and CDR2 sequences are MDHEN and SYDVKM. CDR3 nucleotides: TGTGCCAGCAGCGAGATCAGAGGCACTGAAGCTTTCTTT. This gives the protein CASSEIRGTEAFF.

V is TRBV19 and J is TRBJ2-2; 12 bases fit TRBD2. Looked up from germline, CDR1 is LNHDA and CDR2 is SQIVND (reference sequence). The CDR3 length is 15 residues. J was trimmed by 7 bases and V by 5 bases; bases with no gene match: 5. The CDR3 DNA reads as TGTGCCAGTAGTTCGAGACTAGCGGGAGACGGGGAGCTGTTTTTT. This codes for CASSSRLAGDGELFF.

The CDR3 is CASSLEGRAAYNEQFF. The DNA for the CDR3 is TGCGCCAGCAGCTTGGAGGGGAGGGCCGCCTACAATGAGCAGTTCTTC. The chain carries TRBV5-1 and TRBJ2-1, with TRBD2 identical over 7 bases. The CDR3 runs 16 residues. Germline CDR1 SGHRS, CDR2 YFSETQ. V lost 0 bases and J lost 2; bases outside the gene matches: 5.

The chain employs TRBV18 and TRBJ1-1; D not certain. CDR3 length equals 13 residues. CDR1 and CDR2 from the germline V gene are KGHSH and LQKENI. The V end was cut by 5 bases, the J end by 1 base, with 8 bases between. The CDR3 loop is CASSTDWNTEAFF. DNA for the CDR3: TGTGCCAGCTCAACTGACTGGAACACTGAAGCTTTCTTT.

This chain links TRBV5-1 with TRBJ2-7; TRBD2 might be the D (7 bases). Trimming shortened V by 2 bases and J by 2 bases, and 11 bases separated the two germline ends. Germline CDR1 reads SGHRS; CDR2 reads YFSETQ. CDR3 length: 14 amino acids. Written as DNA, the CDR3 is TGCGCCAGCAGCTTTGGGGGGGGGCCCTACGAGCAGTACTTC. Its translation: CASSFGGGPYEQYF.

V is TRBV27 and J is TRBJ2-7; D is perhaps TRBD2 (5 bases). The germline V gene encodes CDR1 MNHEY and CDR2 SMNVEV (reference sequence). The germline V and J ends were trimmed by 3 bases and 1 base, with 13 bases remaining between them. The CDR3 spans 15 residues. CDR3 DNA sequence: TGTGCCAGCAGTTTTAGCGTCCGAGATTCCTACGAGCAGTACTTC. The encoded protein is CASSFSVRDSYEQYF.

The chain carries TRBV29-1 and TRBJ1-4, with 8 positions matching TRBD1. Germline trimming cut 4 bases from V and 5 bases from J; bases unmatched to any gene: 9. CDR1 and CDR2 from the germline V gene are SQVTM and ANQGSEA. The CDR3 has 15 amino acids. This CDR3 reads CSVAPRRGRNEKLFF. DNA for the CDR3: TGCAGCGTTGCGCCCCGCAGGGGGCGAAATGAAAAACTGTTTTTT.

CDR3 loop: CASSYDYGQGRETQYF. The CDR3 DNA reads TGTGCCAGCAGTTACGATTACGGACAGGGAAGGGAGACCCAGTACTTC. The chain is built from TRBV6-5 and TRBJ2-5; 8 positions match TRBD1. With 2 bases clipped from V and 5 bases from J, the junction kept 10 bases outside the gene matches. CDR3 length equals 16 residues. Germline CDR1 reads MNHEY; CDR2 reads SVGAGI.

This chain joins TRBV28 and TRBJ1-5, with a possible D match to TRBD1 (6 bases). Deletions cut 6 bases from V and 3 bases from J, with 15 bases between. Germline CDR1 MDHEN, CDR2 SYDVKM. This CDR3 has 15 amino acids. CDR3 sequence (DNA): TGTGCCAGCAGCCAGTTGGGGGGGCCCAATCAGCCCCAGCATTTT. This gives the protein CASSQLGGPNQPQHF.